Below, one T cell receptor beta chain is given with its context. Its antigen is as yet unknown. This sample was included in a study of vaccination effects on CD4 cells after COVID-19. Study findings and constraints: Infection-derived and vaccine-derived clones contracted markedly late after vaccination.

Before any sequencing was done, the ViraFEST assay used viral peptide pools to expand antigen-specific CD4+ T cells. It was after approximately 11 days of culture that CD4+ T cells were isolated. Prior SARS-CoV-2 infection was absent in the vaccine recipients, as shown by negative nucleocapsid antibodies. Every well housed about 1.8 million PBMC, which grew in culture alongside about 9.9 IU/ml IL-2 and 10 ug/ml peptides. Half-medium replacement with IL-2 medium occurred on days 3 and 7. The germline V gene encodes CDR1 SEHNR and CDR2 FQNEAQ (reference sequence). The CDR3 contains 15 residues. The V end was cut by 1 base, the J end by 5 bases, with 15 bases between. The repertoire was sequenced with immunoSEQ multiplex PCR; TCRdb's copy has only in-frame clones and lacks some. Altogether around 36,000 clones are present, approximately 70% being singletons, with the ten largest covering around 21%.

The V gene is TRBV7-9, the J gene TRBJ2-7; D is unclear. The specimen comprised CD4+ T cells from PBMCs cultured with SARS-CoV-2 spike peptides, sampled before COVID-19 vaccination. This clonotype was obtained from a human donor who received a COVID-19 vaccine. DNA of the CDR3: TGTGCCAGCAGCTTAGAAGCCAGTTCCTACCACGAGCAGTACTTC. Encoded protein: CASSLEASSYHEQYF.